A single sample is the source of the 7 T cell receptor beta chains below, sequenced in a study of blood T cell repertoires in COVID-19. Produced via immunoSEQ multiplex PCR; TCRdb's table is partial and in-frame only. The table has roughly 75,000 clones, 70% to 90% seen once. The sequenced sample was peripheral blood. All receptors come from an elderly man in a cohort sampled during active COVID-19.

CDR3 bases: TGTGCCAGCAGCACCACATTTTCCTCGGGAGCTGCGTTGGGAGAGCAGTACTTC. Amino acids: CASSTTFSSGAALGEQYF. The V and J genes are TRBV11-2 and TRBJ2-7; D may be TRBD2 (6 bases). This CDR3 comprises 18 residues. In germline, CDR1 is SGHAT, CDR2 FQNNGV. Trimming cost V 5 bases and J 7 bases, with 30 bases left between them.

The chain employs TRBV3-1 (or the pseudogene TRBV3-2) and TRBJ2-2; a possible D gene is TRBD2 (5 bases). CDR3 length equals 15 residues. The germline V gene encodes CDR1 LGHDT and CDR2 YNNKEL (reference sequence). V was trimmed by 3 bases and J by 5 bases, leaving 13 bases between them. The CDR3 here is CASSHRGRRTGELFF. CDR3 bases: TGTGCCAGCAGCCATAGAGGGAGAAGGACCGGGGAGCTGTTTTTT.

This chain joins TRBV15 and TRBJ2-3; 11 bases match TRBD2. Germline assignment: CDR1 LNHNV and CDR2 YYDKDF (reference sequence). CDR3 size: 19 residues. V was pared by 0 bases and J by 4 bases, with 12 bases of the junction left unmatched. The CDR3 bases are TGTGCCACCAGCAGAGATAGCGGGGGGGCCGGTGCAGGGGCAGATACGCAGTATTTT. It is translated as CATSRDSGGAGAGADTQYF.

This sequence joins TRBV6-5 and TRBJ2-5, with a tentative D call TRBD2 (6 bases). The V gene's germline CDR1 is MNHEY and CDR2 SVGAGI. V lost 2 bases to trimming and J lost 5 bases, with 9 bases between them. This CDR3 has 13 residues. Here the CDR3 reads CASSYGGWETQYF. The DNA of the CDR3 is TGTGCCAGCAGTTACGGGGGGTGGGAGACCCAGTACTTC.

Of note for this clone: This sample includes further DNA sequences coding for the same CDR3. The chain links TRBV24-1 to TRBJ1-5, with D tentatively TRBD1 (5 bases). V was shortened by 2 bases and J by 3 bases, with 7 bases between the two germline ends. The germline CDR1 and CDR2 sequences are KGHDR and SFDVKD. CDR3 length: 14 residues. The CDR3 DNA is TGTGCCACCAGTGATTCAGGGAACAATCAGCCCCAGCATTTT. It is translated as CATSDSGNNQPQHF.

The chain is built from TRBV6-5 and TRBJ2-7; 7 nucleotides match TRBD2. V shed 6 bases, J shed 3 bases, and the junction held 11 bases outside the gene matches. Germline V gene data show CDR1 as MNHEY and CDR2 as SVGAGI. The CDR3 totals 15 residues. This CDR3 is CASRSAWGGYYEQYV. CDR3 bases: TGTGCCAGCAGGTCCGCATGGGGAGGGTACTACGAGCAGTACGTC.

This sequence joins TRBV9 and TRBJ1-1; D unclear. V lost 3 bases and J 2 bases, leaving 11 bases between the germline ends. Germline CDR1 and CDR2: SGDLS and YYNGEE. The CDR3 extends over 14 amino acids. Written as DNA, the CDR3 is TGTGCCAGCAGCGCCTCGAGGCTTAACACTGAAGCTTTCTTT. This codes for CASSASRLNTEAFF.